Detailed here is one T cell receptor beta chain. The target antigen is unknown. The data stem from a study of T cell responses to AZD1222 COVID-19 vaccine. Findings of the study overall: After the peak T cell response, and only then, were repertoires sampled. Close to half of spike-specific TCRs reportedly recognize unmutated variant regions.

There are 14 residues in the CDR3. V was clipped by 4 bases and J by 2 bases; unmatched bases: 3. Germline V lookup: CDR1 SGHAT, CDR2 FQNNGV. Libraries were prepared by immunoSEQ multiplex PCR; TCRdb keeps only in-frame clonotypes and omits some of them. Of about 150,000 clones listed, roughly nine tenths are singletons. Sequencing used peripheral blood, obtained on day 0 of AZD1222 vaccination. This rearrangement joins TRBV11-2 to TRBJ2-7; 9 bases align to TRBD1. The receptor's source is an adult in good health. The CDR3 protein is CASSWTGVTYEQYF. CDR3 nucleotide sequence: TGTGCCAGCAGCTGGACAGGGGTTACCTACGAGCAGTACTTC. Supplemented by reference TRBV11-2 and TRBJ2-7, the full variable domain reads EAGVAQSPRYKIIEKRQSVAFWCNPISGHATLYWYQQILGQGPKLLIQFQNNGVVDDSQLPKDRFSAERLKGVDSTLKIQPAKLEDSAVYLCASSWTGVTYEQYFGPGTRLTVT.